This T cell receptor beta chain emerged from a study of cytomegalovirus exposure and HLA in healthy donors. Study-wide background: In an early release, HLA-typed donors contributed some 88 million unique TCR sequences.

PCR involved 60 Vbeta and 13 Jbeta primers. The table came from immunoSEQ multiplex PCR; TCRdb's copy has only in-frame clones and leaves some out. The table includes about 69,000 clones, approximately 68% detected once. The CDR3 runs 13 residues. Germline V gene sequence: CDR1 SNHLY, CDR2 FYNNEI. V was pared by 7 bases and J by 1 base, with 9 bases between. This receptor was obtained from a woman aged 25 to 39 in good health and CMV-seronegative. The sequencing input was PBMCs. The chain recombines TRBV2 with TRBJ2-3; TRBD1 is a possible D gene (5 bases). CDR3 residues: CASNLRGTDTQYF. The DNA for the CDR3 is TGTGCCAGCAACCTCAGGGGCACAGATACGCAGTATTTT.